Reported below is one T cell receptor beta chain. Study processing details: Reference gene primer amplification yielded estimated nucleated cell counts. The data were produced by immunoSEQ multiplex PCR, yet TCRdb's version contains in-frame clones alone and is incomplete. The DNA was the basis for D and trimming; V, J and clone size are from that table. The sample yields roughly 290,000 clones, about 85% seen once. The sample is drawn from a study of blood T cell repertoires in COVID-19. Study in general: From the United States, Italy and Spain came samples of acute and convalescent COVID-19. PBMCs, B-cell-depleted T cells, or T cells provided the cDNA or gDNA that made up the material.

The germline V gene has CDR1 SQVTM and CDR2 ANQGSEA. There are 11 residues in the CDR3. Trimming removed 7 bases at V and 2 bases at J, with 9 bases between. V usage is TRBV29-1 and J usage is TRBJ2-7; unclear D gene. The specimen was peripheral blood. This receptor was obtained from a human donor with COVID-19, enrolled during active disease. The donor label of this sample is uncertain. CDR3 sequence (DNA): TGCAGCGCCGCAGAAACCTACGAGCAGTACTTC. This sequence encodes CSAAETYEQYF.